This T cell receptor (beta chain) was observed in a study of T cells after yellow fever vaccination. TCRdb independently ran MiXCR on the 5' RACE reads; one entry per CDR3 protein. In the table there are 610,000 or so distinct CDR3 sequences, roughly an eighth of which are singletons. V dropped 3 bases and J dropped 1 base, with 13 bases sitting between them. This CDR3 region has 15 residues. CDR1 is WNHNN and CDR2 is SYGVQD in the germline V gene (reference sequence). The TCR sequence derives from a man aged 30 to 39 who received the YFV17D yellow fever vaccine. This chain uses TRBV10-1 with TRBJ2-7; TRBD1 is a possible D gene (5 bases). The sample here was PBMCs, taken on the day of the yellow fever booster vaccination. CDR3 in amino acids: CASSEGQGKSYEQYF. CDR3 bases: TGCGCCAGCAGTGAAGGCCAGGGAAAGTCCTACGAGCAGTACTTC.